This TCR beta chain originates from a study of monozygotic twins with inflammatory bowel disease (dated by TCRdb to between 2019 and 2020). In the study overall: In total, 28 monozygotic twin pairs made up the full study: 19 Danish pairs, all IBD-discordant, plus nine German pairs, of which four were IBD-concordant and five were IBD-discordant. The search for disease-associated traits relied mainly on comparing, within discordant pairs, IBD patients with their genetically identical healthy co-twins. Each individual had, on average, about 151 000 unique TCRalpha sequences and 181 000 unique TCRbeta sequences available for analysis. The paper as a whole reports these results and caveats: The analysis was unable to tell different T cell subtypes apart. Concordant and discordant twins showed no difference in repertoire similarity, possibly because of limited statistical power. Compared with healthy twins, IBD patients had fewer clonotypes in common with other individuals, a difference most pronounced in patients showing signs of disease activity. The results gave no support for a single strong signal or clonotype linked to IBD. Background noise and inter-individual variability may have been introduced into the repertoires by the differing immunosuppressive treatments among patients. Measured by the inverse Simpson index, TCRbeta repertoire diversity was lower in IBD patients than in their healthy co-twins.

To note about this clonotype: Its antigen specificity is not known.

From each donor, a 2.5 ml peripheral blood sample was drawn into PAXgene tubes and stored at -80 degrees C. Without T cell sorting, total RNA was isolated from whole blood using the PAXgene blood miRNA kit on an automated QIAcube. Peripheral blood from monozygotic twin pairs, either concordant or discordant for inflammatory bowel disease, underwent deep TCRalpha and TCRbeta repertoire profiling that used unique molecular barcoding. For every twin pair, smoking habits were documented, and each individual was categorised as a current, former or never smoker. The library was built by means of 5' RACE. Preparation of each TCR library used about 3,200 ng of total RNA. For each sample, cDNA synthesis was carried out in eight separate reactions using SMARTScribe reverse transcriptase. During cDNA synthesis, template switching introduced unique molecular identifiers that contained a 6-nucleotide sample barcode. TCRalpha and TCRbeta cDNA was amplified in two nested PCRs of about 17 and 10 cycles, and bead purification was carried out after each PCR. Before amplification, the cDNA was treated with uracil DNA-glycosylase and purified using the QIAquick PCR purification kit. In the second PCR, Illumina TruSeq-compatible adapters and sample-specific barcodes were added. Library quality and concentration were assessed using TapeStation and Qubit, and roughly 5 ng of each library was pooled. Sequencing of the pooled libraries was done on an Illumina HiSeq2500 single-index Rapid Run using custom sequencing primers and 2 x 100 bp reads. The study's processing was this. UMI-based consensus assembly with MiGEC version 1.2.6 was used to correct PCR and sequencing errors. MiXCR version 2.1.1 handled V(D)J alignment, clonotype assembly and CDR3 extraction. To normalise gene usage, clonotype sharing and MAIT/NKT TCR abundance, the analysis used the top 1000, 10 000 and 20 000 clonotypes per sample. Diversity was computed as the inverse Simpson index with the vegan R package after downsampling to 27 000 UMIs. Paired Mann-Whitney U tests on discordant twin pairs were used, with Benjamini-Hochberg multiple-testing correction. One entry per CDR3 protein sequence results from the TCRdb reprocessing of the reads, with DNA left out. These V and J calls originate from TCRdb's pipeline instead of the authors' own analysis. In this sample's table one finds 330,000 or so distinct CDR3 sequences. Together, the top ten hold around 2% of the sample.

CDR1 and CDR2, per the germline V gene, are SGHRS and YFSETQ. The CDR3 runs 17 residues from the cysteine to the phenylalanine. A DNA sequence was not provided. The source material was blood. The V gene is TRBV5-1 and the J gene is TRBJ1-2; TCRdb's D call of TRBD1 is untestable without DNA. The source is a human donor with ulcerative colitis or Crohn's disease, or a healthy co-twin of an affected twin (not recorded which). Here the CDR3 is given as CASSPITGTGALGGYTF. This CDR3, with the reference TRBV5-1 and TRBJ1-2 proteins standing in past its ends, gives the full variable domain KAGVTQTPRYLIKTRGQQVTLSCSPISGHRSVSWYQQTPGQGLQFLFEYFSETQRNKGNFPGRFSGRQFSNSRSEMNVSTLELGDSALYLCASSPITGTGALGGYTFGSGTRLTVV.